The present T cell receptor (beta chain) was sequenced within a study of shared clonotypes between healthy human individuals. The study, taken as a whole, reports: Non-shared clonotypes had lower generation probabilities than those shared by all four donors. Only blood samples were collected, and tissue repertoires likely differ. Represented genetic and exposure-history diversity was restricted by having few donors.

As concerns this clone: What it recognizes is unknown.

How the authors handled the data: ImmunoSEQ output lacked quality scores and full-length reads, limiting matched filtering. The assay was immunoSEQ multiplex PCR, and TCRdb's table has in-frame clones only and misses some. Clone size and the V and J calls come from that table; the DNA yielded D and trimming. The top ten hold 0.6% to 0.7% of the sample, which has roughly 1,000,000 clones, approximately 78% seen once. Germline V lookup: CDR1 SGDLS, CDR2 YYNGEE. The CDR3 totals 15 residues. Trimming cost V 1 base and J 4 bases, with 14 bases left between them. The chain recombines TRBV9 with TRBJ1-1; possibly TRBD1 for D (5 bases). The sequencing sample was made of memory CD4+ T cells from PBMCs. This sample's subset: CD45RA-negative fraction. The receptor was isolated from a man between 18 and 29 years old in good health. Some clones in this sample may be carry-over from other donors' samples. Here the CDR3 DNA reads TGTGCCAGCAGCGTACAAGGGCTTGGGGGCACTGAAGCTTTCTTT. It codes for CASSVQGLGGTEAFF.